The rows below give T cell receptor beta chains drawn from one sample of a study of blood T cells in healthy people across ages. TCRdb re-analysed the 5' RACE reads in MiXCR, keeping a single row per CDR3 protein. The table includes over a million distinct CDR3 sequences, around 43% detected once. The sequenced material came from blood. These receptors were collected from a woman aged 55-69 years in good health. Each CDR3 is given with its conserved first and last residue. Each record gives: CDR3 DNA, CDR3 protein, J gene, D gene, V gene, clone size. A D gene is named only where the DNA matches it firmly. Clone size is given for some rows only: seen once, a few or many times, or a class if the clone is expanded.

TGTGCCAGCAGTACCCCCGGGAAAGCGGTCTACGAGCAGTACTTC	CASSTPGKAVYEQYF	TRBJ2-7	-	TRBV27	few
TGTGCCTCGCAACGGGGGGTCCGTGGGCCCCAGTACTTC	CASQRGVRGPQYF	TRBJ2-7	TRBD2	TRBV12-3/TRBV12-4	few
TGTGCCAGCAGCGTTGAAGCGGGAGTTCAGTACTTC	CASSVEAGVQYF	TRBJ2-7	TRBD2	TRBV7-9	once
TGTGCCAGCAGCTTAGTGGGACTCACTTCCTACAATGAGCAGTACTTC	CASSLVGLTSYNEQYF	TRBJ2-7	-	TRBV7-6	-
TGTGCCAGTAGTAAGGGGACAGACACAGATACGCAGTATTTT	CASSKGTDTDTQYF	TRBJ2-3	TRBD1	TRBV19	-
TGCGCCAGCAGCTTGGTTTACAATGAGCAGTTCTTC	CASSLVYNEQFF	TRBJ2-1	-	TRBV5-1	many
TGTGCCAGCAGCCAAGGACATGACCGTGGAGGGACGCAGTATTTT	CASSQGHDRGGTQYF	TRBJ2-3	-	TRBV14	-
TGTGCCACCAGCAGAGGATCTAGCGGGAGCACAGATACGCAGTATTTT	CATSRGSSGSTDTQYF	TRBJ2-3	TRBD2	TRBV15	-
TGTGCCAGCAGCCCACCCGGGACAGGGGGCGTATTTGGCAATCAGCCCCAGCATTTT	CASSPPGTGGVFGNQPQHF	TRBJ1-5	TRBD1	TRBV7-2	-
TGTGCCAGCAGCTTAGCCGGGCGGACCTACGGGCAGTACTTC	CASSLAGRTYGQYF	TRBJ2-5	-	TRBV7-8	once
TGTGCCAGCAGTGAGGGACAGGGAGCCCAGGATACGCAGTATTTT	CASSEGQGAQDTQYF	TRBJ2-3	TRBD1	TRBV2	few
TGTGCCAGCAGCCCGGGACTAGCGGGAGGGCCTAACAATGAGCAGTTCTTC	CASSPGLAGGPNNEQFF	TRBJ2-1	TRBD2	TRBV11-3	-
TGTGCCAGCAGTTCGACGGACAGGTCCGGGAACGAGCAGTACTTC	CASSSTDRSGNEQYF	TRBJ2-7	TRBD1	TRBV27	few
TGTGCCAGCAGCTTAGTGGTAGGTTACAATGAGCAGTTCTTC	CASSLVVGYNEQFF	TRBJ2-1	-	TRBV7-9	many
TGTGCCAGCACCAAGCTAGCGGGGGGGCTTCATGAGCAGTTCTTC	CASTKLAGGLHEQFF	TRBJ2-1	TRBD2	TRBV3-1	-
TGTGCCAGCAGGACGCTACTAGCGGGATATCGTGAGCAGTTCTTC	CASRTLLAGYREQFF	TRBJ2-1	TRBD2	TRBV6-1	once
TGTGCCAGCGGCGGGACATCAGGGGAAAAACTGTTTTTT	CASGGTSGEKLFF	TRBJ1-4	-	TRBV7-8	-
TGCGCCAGCAGCTTGCAGACTAGCAGTGGGCAGTTCTTC	CASSLQTSSGQFF	TRBJ2-1	TRBD2	TRBV5-1	-
TGTGCCAGCAGCAGACCGGGACAGGGGATTGGAGATACGCAGTATTTT	CASSRPGQGIGDTQYF	TRBJ2-3	TRBD1	TRBV5-4	-
TGTGCCAGCAGTGCGCCCAGGTCGGGTCAGCCCCAGCATTTT	CASSAPRSGQPQHF	TRBJ1-5	-	TRBV6-5	-
TGTGCCAGCTCACCACGGGGTGGGAGTCGGAACTACGAGCAGTACTTC	CASSPRGGSRNYEQYF	TRBJ2-7	-	TRBV18	-
TGCAGTGCTAGAGCGGAGGGGTTTGATGATACGCAGTATTTT	CSARAEGFDDTQYF	TRBJ2-3	-	TRBV20-1	-
TGTGCCAGCAGCCCGACGGGTTGGGGACAGAGAGACGAGCAGTACTTC	CASSPTGWGQRDEQYF	TRBJ2-7	TRBD1	TRBV6-6	few
TGCGCCAGCAGCCCGGGACCGGCACAGGAAAAACTGTTTTTT	CASSPGPAQEKLFF	TRBJ1-4	-	TRBV5-1	few
TGTGCCAGCAGTCAAACGCGGGACTATAGCACTGAAGCTTTCTTT	CASSQTRDYSTEAFF	TRBJ1-1	-	TRBV28	-
TGTGCCAGCAGCTACGGTCGGTCCTACGAGCAGTTCTTC	CASSYGRSYEQFF	TRBJ2-1	-	TRBV11-1	-
TGTGCCAGCAGCGAGGGACTAGCGGGCTACAATGAGCAGTTCTTC	CASSEGLAGYNEQFF	TRBJ2-1	TRBD2	TRBV9	many
TGTGCCAGCAGTTTAGCGGGAGGGCCGAATCACGAGCAGTACTTC	CASSLAGGPNHEQYF	TRBJ2-7	TRBD2	TRBV12-3/TRBV12-4	-
TGTGCCAGCAGCGTTCGCGGGACCAATGAGCAGTTCTTC	CASSVRGTNEQFF	TRBJ2-1	-	TRBV3-1	-
TGTGCCAGCAGTCAGGGACTAGCTCTCTACAATGAGCAGTTCTTC	CASSQGLALYNEQFF	TRBJ2-1	TRBD2	TRBV27	-
TGTGCCAGCAGCTTATTGGGGGACCCCTACGAGCAGTACTTC	CASSLLGDPYEQYF	TRBJ2-7	-	TRBV7-8	-
TGTGCCAGCAGCCCCCCCGGACCCGACAATGAGCAGTTCTTC	CASSPPGPDNEQFF	TRBJ2-1	-	TRBV7-9	-
TGCAGCGTTCATGCCACTATGCACGAGCAGTACTTC	CSVHATMHEQYF	TRBJ2-7	-	TRBV29-1	few
TGCAGCGCCGGGGACTGGAGCTCCTACGAGCAGTACTTC	CSAGDWSSYEQYF	TRBJ2-7	-	TRBV29-1	few
TGCGCCAGCAGCTTGGGACAGGGCAGCTCCTACAATGAGCAGTTCTTC	CASSLGQGSSYNEQFF	TRBJ2-1	TRBD1	TRBV5-1	few
TGTGCCACCAGTGATCAATGGAACACTGAAGCTTTCTTT	CATSDQWNTEAFF	TRBJ1-1	-	TRBV24-1	once
TGCGCCAGCAGCTGGACTAGCGGGAGAAGTGGCATTCAGTACTTC	CASSWTSGRSGIQYF	TRBJ2-4	TRBD2	TRBV5-1	few
TGTGCCAGCAGTTTTTTTGGGACAGGGCTTGTCAATGAGCAGTTCTTC	CASSFFGTGLVNEQFF	TRBJ2-1	TRBD1	TRBV12-3/TRBV12-4	-
TGTGCCACCAGTGATTTTACAGGGGGAGCCTCTGGGGCCAACGTCCTGACTTTC	CATSDFTGGASGANVLTF	TRBJ2-6	TRBD1	TRBV24-1	-
TGTGCCAGCAGTTTAAGGGGGGACCGCACAGATACGCAGTATTTT	CASSLRGDRTDTQYF	TRBJ2-3	-	TRBV12-3/TRBV12-4	-
TGCAGTGCTAGAGGGACTAGCCCCTTCTTTGGTGAGCAGTTCTTC	CSARGTSPFFGEQFF	TRBJ2-1	TRBD2	TRBV20-1	few
TGTGCCAGCAGTTCGGGGACAGGGGTCTGGGAGACCCAGTACTTC	CASSSGTGVWETQYF	TRBJ2-5	TRBD1	TRBV27	-